These 10 T cell receptor beta chains came from one sample sequenced in a study of HIV-infected patients and healthy controls. cDNA was made from approximately 0.55 ug RNA using alpha and beta constant primers. Alpha and beta chain libraries were made separately by chain-specific third strand synthesis with multiplexing indices. MiXCR, run by TCRdb on the 5' RACE reads, gives a single entry per CDR3 protein. The data show approximately 15,000 distinct CDR3 sequences, around 6.7% seen once. Whole blood was used without fractionation, so all unsorted peripheral T cells were included. Sequencing used blood. The receptors were gathered from an adult in good health.

This clonotype has a count of ten or more. The chain has TRBV7-9 and TRBJ1-6; unclear D gene. The ends were cut back, 0 bases at V and 8 bases at J, with 8 bases in the middle. This CDR3 has 14 residues. Germline V gives CDR1 SEHNR, CDR2 FQNEAQ (reference sequence). CDR3 nucleotides: TGTGCCAGCAGCTTAGCGAACAGTTATTCACCCCTCCACTTT. This translates into CASSLANSYSPLHF.

This clonotype has at least ten counts. The J gene is TRBJ2-5, the V gene TRBV4-2; no firm D call. The V gene's germline CDR1 is LGHNA and CDR2 YNFKEQ. The CDR3 has 13 residues. Trimming stripped 4 bases from V and 5 bases from J, with 11 bases between. The CDR3 here is CASSPEIRETQYF. CDR3 in DNA: TGTGCCAGCAGCCCGGAGATCCGGGAGACCCAGTACTTC.

This clonotype came up many times. As DNA, the CDR3 is TGTGCCAGCAGCCAAGATGCGGGAGGACTTAGTGGCTACACCTTC. As protein: CASSQDAGGLSGYTF. V is TRBV4-2 and J is TRBJ1-2, with D hard to call. V lost 0 bases and J lost 7, with 15 bases in between. Germline loops: CDR1 LGHNA, CDR2 YNFKEQ. The CDR3 spans 15 residues.

There are many counts of this clonotype. This chain joins TRBV5-6 and TRBJ1-5; 10 bases are shared with TRBD1. Germline CDR1 SGHDT, CDR2 YYEEEE. Trimming removed 0 bases from V and 6 bases from J; junction bases left unmatched: 3. The CDR3 consists of 15 residues. As DNA, the CDR3 is TGTGCCAGCAGCTTGGGGGGGACAGGGGTTCAGCCCCAGCATTTT. It yields the protein CASSLGGTGVQPQHF.

This clonotype came up many times. This rearrangement joins TRBV4-3 to TRBJ2-1, with TRBD1 as a possible D gene (5 bases). V lost 0 bases, J lost 0 bases, and 12 bases lay in between. This CDR3 has 17 residues. Germline CDR1 and CDR2: LGHNA and YSLEER. The CDR3 loop reads CASSQDLGAYSYNEQFF. CDR3 sequence (DNA): TGCGCCAGCAGCCAAGACTTAGGGGCTTACTCCTACAATGAGCAGTTCTTC.

Many counts were recorded for this clonotype. The chain is built from TRBV20-1 and TRBJ2-2, with D possibly being TRBD2 (6 bases). Germline loops: CDR1 DFQATT, CDR2 SNEGSKA (reference sequence). CDR3 length: 15 amino acids. V lost 0 bases and J lost 4, with 12 bases in between. The CDR3 coding sequence is TGCAGTGCTAGAGATAAGCTAGCGAGCACCGGGGAGCTGTTTTTT. It codes for CSARDKLASTGELFF.

There are many counts of this clonotype. The chain uses TRBV30 and TRBJ1-1; no clear D. The CDR3 consists of 12 residues. In germline, CDR1 is GTSNPN, CDR2 SVGIG (reference sequence). The ends were cut back, 2 bases at V and 6 bases at J, with 10 bases in the middle. CDR3 protein: CAWSQWVSEAFF. In DNA, the CDR3 is TGTGCCTGGAGTCAGTGGGTGTCTGAAGCTTTCTTT.

This clonotype counts as medium-sized. The genes are TRBV29-1 and TRBJ2-1; D ambiguous. The ends were cut back, 4 bases at V and 8 bases at J, with 18 bases in the middle. The CDR3 has 14 amino acids. From germline, CDR1 is SQVTM and CDR2 ANQGSEA. The CDR3 DNA follows: TGCAGCGTTGTCGCTGGGGTGAAAGTCGATGAGCAGTTCTTC. It encodes CSVVAGVKVDEQFF.

A few counts support this clonotype. The V gene is TRBV7-2, the J gene TRBJ2-1; D possibly corresponds to TRBD2 (6 bases). Germline V gives CDR1 SGHTA, CDR2 FQGNSA. The CDR3 is 14 residues long. V was pared by 4 bases and J by 5 bases, with 12 bases between. In DNA form, the CDR3 reads TGTGCCAGCAGCTCTCAAGCGGGTAACAATGAGCAGTTCTTC. This sequence encodes CASSSQAGNNEQFF.

There are many counts of this clonotype. The chain has TRBV12-3 or TRBV12-4 and TRBJ1-5, with D perhaps matching TRBD1 (5 bases). V gave up 3 bases and J gave up 3 bases, with 15 bases separating them. This CDR3 is built from 16 residues. The CDR3 spells CASSFNRLMDNQPQHF. CDR3 sequence (DNA): TGTGCCAGCAGTTTTAACAGGCTGATGGACAATCAGCCCCAGCATTTT.